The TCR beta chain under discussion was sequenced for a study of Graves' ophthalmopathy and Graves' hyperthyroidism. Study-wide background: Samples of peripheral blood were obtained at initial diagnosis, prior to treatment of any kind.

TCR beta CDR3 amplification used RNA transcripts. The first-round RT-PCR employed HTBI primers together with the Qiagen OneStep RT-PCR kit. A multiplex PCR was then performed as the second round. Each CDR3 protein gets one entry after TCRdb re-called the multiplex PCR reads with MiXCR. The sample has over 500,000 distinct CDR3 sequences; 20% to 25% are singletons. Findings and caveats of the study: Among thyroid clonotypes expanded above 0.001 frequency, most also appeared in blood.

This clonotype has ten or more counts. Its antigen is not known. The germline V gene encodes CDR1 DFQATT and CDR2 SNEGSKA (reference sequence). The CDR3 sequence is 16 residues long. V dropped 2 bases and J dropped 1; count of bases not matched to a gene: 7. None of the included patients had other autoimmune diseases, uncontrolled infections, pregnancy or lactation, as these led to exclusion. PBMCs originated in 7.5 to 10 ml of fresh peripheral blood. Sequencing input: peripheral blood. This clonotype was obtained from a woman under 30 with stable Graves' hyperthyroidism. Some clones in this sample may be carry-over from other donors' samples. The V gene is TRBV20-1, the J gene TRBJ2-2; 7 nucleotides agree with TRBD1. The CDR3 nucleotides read TGCAGTGCTAGAAAGAGGGGGCAGGGGAACACCGGGGAGCTGTTTTTT. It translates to CSARKRGQGNTGELFF.